The 14 T cell receptor beta chains presented below share a single source sample, sequenced in a study of vaccination and CD4 T cells after COVID-19. Treatment indicated: roughly 10-day PBMC culture with coronavirus spike peptide pools or control peptides (ViraFEST assay). No cognate antigen is known for these TCRs. Cultured CD4+ T-cell DNA underwent Oncomine TCR Beta short-read sequencing. In TCRdb, the PCR reads were re-called with MiXCR into one record per CDR3 protein. The data hold over 20,000 distinct CDR3 sequences, with around 39% observed a single time. The source material was CD4+ T cells from blood, cultured in vitro, sampled before SARS-CoV-2 vaccination. Receptors originate from a human donor who received a COVID-19 vaccine.

The rearrangement links TRBV6-5 to TRBJ1-2; possibly TRBD1 for D (6 bases). The germline gives CDR1 MNHEY, CDR2 SVGAGI. The V gene lost 2 bases and the J gene lost 4 bases, with 11 bases spanning the gap. The CDR3 spans 14 residues. The CDR3 nucleotides read TGTGCCAGCAGTTACCAGGGGCGCGGCTATGGCTACACCTTC. This translates into CASSYQGRGYGYTF.

The chain recombines TRBV6-1 with TRBJ1-1; unclear D gene. This CDR3 is built from 15 residues. Deletions cut 9 bases from V and 4 bases from J, with 21 bases between. Germline CDR1 MNHNS, CDR2 SASEGT. CDR3 nucleotides: TGTGCCAGTGTCCCAATTCGGGGATCGGGCACTGAAGCTTTCTTT. Its protein product is CASVPIRGSGTEAFF.

CDR3 residues: CASSSWSSGGTDTQYF. The CDR3 DNA sequence: TGTGCCAGCAGCTCGTGGAGTAGCGGGGGCACAGATACGCAGTATTTT. This rearrangement joins TRBV7-3 to TRBJ2-3, with 8 bases matching TRBD2. Germline values: CDR1 SGHTA, CDR2 FQGTGA. CDR3 size: 16 residues. Trimming cost V 4 bases and J 1 base; bases outside gene matches: 7.

The chain joins TRBV5-1 to TRBJ1-6; weak D call: TRBD1 (5 bases). This CDR3 comprises 15 residues. Trimming shortened V by 4 bases and J by 7 bases, and 15 bases separated the two germline ends. Germline CDR1 reads SGHRS; CDR2 reads YFSETQ. The CDR3 is CASSLSGRENSPLHF. The CDR3 DNA reads TGCGCCAGCAGCCTTTCGGGCAGGGAGAATTCACCCCTCCACTTT.

The chain couples TRBV2 to TRBJ2-2, with D possibly TRBD1 on 6 matching bases. Germline loops: CDR1 SNHLY, CDR2 FYNNEI. This CDR3 contains 14 residues. Trimming removed 11 bases at V and 2 bases at J, with 15 bases between. CDR3: CAGSQGQNTGELFF. The CDR3 DNA follows: TGTGCCGGATCACAGGGACAAAACACCGGGGAGCTGTTTTTT.

CDR3 amino acids: CASSYPSGQVNYGYTF. In nucleotides, the CDR3 is TGTGCCAGCAGTTACCCTAGTGGACAGGTGAACTATGGCTACACCTTC. V is TRBV6-2 or TRBV6-3 and J is TRBJ1-2; 7 bases match TRBD1. The CDR3 totals 16 residues. Trimming at V came to 2 bases and at J to 2 bases, leaving 8 bases not matched to a gene. Germline-derived CDR1 and CDR2 are MNHEY and SVGEGT.

This clonotype was counted a few times. CDR3 protein: CASRREARHYGYTF. CDR3 sequence (DNA): TGTGCCAGCAGGAGAGAGGCGCGGCACTATGGCTACACCTTC. This rearrangement joins TRBV6-1 to TRBJ1-2; D unclear. The germline V gene encodes CDR1 MNHNS and CDR2 SASEGT. With 6 bases removed from V and 3 bases from J, the gap between germline ends came to 14 bases. The CDR3 spans 14 residues.

The CDR3 loop is CASSFLVADTQYF. The CDR3 DNA sequence: TGTGCCAGCAGTTTTCTAGTAGCAGATACGCAGTATTTT. The chain couples TRBV12-3 or TRBV12-4 to TRBJ2-3; D not resolved. The CDR3 extends over 13 amino acids. With 3 bases removed from V and 4 bases from J, the gap between germline ends came to 8 bases.

Details on this clonotype: The CDR3 does not close with the conserved phenylalanine or tryptophan, likely indicating a read error. The chain uses TRBV2 and TRBJ1-2; maybe TRBD1 (6 bases). V was clipped by 7 bases and J by 5 bases, with 11 bases between them. CDR3 length: 12 residues. CDR1 and CDR2 (germline): SNHLY, FYNNEI. The CDR3: CASNREVYGYTS. As DNA, the CDR3 is TGTGCCAGCAACAGGGAGGTTTATGGCTACACCTCC.

CDR3 nucleotide sequence: TGTGCCAGCAGTTTGAACAGGGGGGCTAATGAAAAACTGTTTTTT. Protein: CASSLNRGANEKLFF. The chain couples TRBV6-5 to TRBJ1-4; TRBD1 matches at 8 bases. The CDR3 has 15 residues. V was pared by 4 bases and J by 3 bases, with 4 bases of the junction left unmatched. The V gene's germline CDR1 is MNHEY and CDR2 SVGAGI.

This clonotype came up a few times. This chain links TRBV11-2 with TRBJ1-2, with TRBD1 matching over 7 bases. Unmatched junction bases numbered 11, after V lost 5 bases and J lost 5 bases. This CDR3 has 15 residues. Germline CDR1 and CDR2: SGHAT and FQNNGV. CDR3 sequence: CASSPLTGLIYGYTF. The CDR3 DNA follows: TGTGCCAGCAGCCCGTTGACAGGGCTGATATATGGCTACACCTTC.

The J gene is TRBJ1-2, the V gene TRBV29-1, with D unresolved. CDR3 length: 12 amino acids. V lost 3 bases to trimming and J lost 4 bases, with 9 bases between them. Per the germline V gene, CDR1 is SQVTM and CDR2 is ANQGSEA. The CDR3 sequence: CSVERRSYGYTF. CDR3 DNA sequence: TGCAGCGTTGAGCGGAGGAGCTATGGCTACACCTTC.

This clonotype was seen a single time. This chain connects TRBV10-2 to TRBJ2-1; 11 nucleotides line up with TRBD2. J was trimmed by 0 bases and V by 4 bases; bases with no gene match: 2. This CDR3 has 16 residues. Germline CDR1 and CDR2: WSHSY and SAAADI. The CDR3, as DNA: TGCGCCAGCAGTGCGACTAGCGGGGCCTCCTACAATGAGCAGTTCTTC. It specifies CASSATSGASYNEQFF.

This chain connects TRBV19 to TRBJ2-7; D is possibly TRBD1 or TRBD2 (5 bases each). Germline V lookup: CDR1 LNHDA, CDR2 SQIVND (reference sequence). With 3 bases removed from V and 9 bases from J, the gap between germline ends came to 12 bases. This CDR3 has 12 residues. The CDR3 here is CASSIPAGTQYF. The DNA for the CDR3 is TGTGCCAGTAGTATCCCCGCCGGGACGCAGTACTTC.